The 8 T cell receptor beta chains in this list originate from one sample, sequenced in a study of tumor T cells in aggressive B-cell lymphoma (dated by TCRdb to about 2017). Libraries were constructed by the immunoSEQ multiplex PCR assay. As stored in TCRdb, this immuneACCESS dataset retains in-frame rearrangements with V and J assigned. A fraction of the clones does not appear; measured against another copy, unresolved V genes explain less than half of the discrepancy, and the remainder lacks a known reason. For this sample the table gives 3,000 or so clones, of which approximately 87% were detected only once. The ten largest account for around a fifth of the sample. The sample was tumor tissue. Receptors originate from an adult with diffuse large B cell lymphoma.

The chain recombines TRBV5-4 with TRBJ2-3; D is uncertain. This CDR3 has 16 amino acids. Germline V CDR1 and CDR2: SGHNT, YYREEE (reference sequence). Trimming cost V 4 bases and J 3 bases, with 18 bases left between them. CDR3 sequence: CASSRHGGVQTDTQYF. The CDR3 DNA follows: TGTGCCAGCAGCCGTCACGGCGGAGTTCAGACAGATACGCAGTATTTT.

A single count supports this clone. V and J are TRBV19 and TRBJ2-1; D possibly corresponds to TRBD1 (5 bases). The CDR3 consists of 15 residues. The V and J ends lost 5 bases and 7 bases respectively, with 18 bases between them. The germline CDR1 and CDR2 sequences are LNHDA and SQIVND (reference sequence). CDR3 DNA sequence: TGTGCCAGTAGTCCCCACAGGAAATCGGTAAATGAGCAGTTCTTC. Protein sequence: CASSPHRKSVNEQFF.

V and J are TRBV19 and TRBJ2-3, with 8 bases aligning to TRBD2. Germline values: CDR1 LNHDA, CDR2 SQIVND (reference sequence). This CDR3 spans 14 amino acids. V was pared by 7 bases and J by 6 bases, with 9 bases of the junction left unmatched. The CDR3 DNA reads TGTGCCAGTACGGGACTAGATATGACGGATACGCAGTATTTT. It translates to CASTGLDMTDTQYF.

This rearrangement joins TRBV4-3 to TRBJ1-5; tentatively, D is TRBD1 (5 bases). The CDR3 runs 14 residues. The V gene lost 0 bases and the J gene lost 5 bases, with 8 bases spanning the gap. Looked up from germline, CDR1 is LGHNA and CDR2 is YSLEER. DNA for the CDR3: TGCGCCAGCAGCCAAGAGGGGCGCGATCAGCCCCAGCATTTT. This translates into CASSQEGRDQPQHF.

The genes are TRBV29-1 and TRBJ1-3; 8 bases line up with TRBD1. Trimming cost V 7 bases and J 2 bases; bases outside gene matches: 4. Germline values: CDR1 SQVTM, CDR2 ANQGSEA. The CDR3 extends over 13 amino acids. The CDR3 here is CSASTGAGNTIYF. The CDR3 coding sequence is TGCAGCGCCTCGACAGGGGCTGGAAACACCATATATTTT.

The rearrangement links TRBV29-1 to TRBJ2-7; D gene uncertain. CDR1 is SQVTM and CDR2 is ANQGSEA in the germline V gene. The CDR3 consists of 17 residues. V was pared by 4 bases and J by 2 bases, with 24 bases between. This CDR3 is CSVATPETITSPYEQYF. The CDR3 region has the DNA TGCAGCGTTGCGACTCCCGAGACCATAACATCTCCCTACGAGCAGTACTTC.

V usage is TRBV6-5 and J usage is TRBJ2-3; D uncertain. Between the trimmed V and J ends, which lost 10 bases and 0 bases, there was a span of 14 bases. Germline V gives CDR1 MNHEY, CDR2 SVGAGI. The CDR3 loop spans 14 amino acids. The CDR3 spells CATKTDSSTDTQYF. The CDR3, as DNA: TGTGCCACTAAAACAGATTCTAGCACAGATACGCAGTATTTT.

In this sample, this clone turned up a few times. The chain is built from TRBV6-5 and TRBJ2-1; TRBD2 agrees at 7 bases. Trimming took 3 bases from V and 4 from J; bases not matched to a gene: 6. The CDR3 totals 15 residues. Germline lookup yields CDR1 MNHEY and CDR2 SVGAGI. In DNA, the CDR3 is TGTGCCAGCAGTTATGACCAGCGGGATTACAATGAGCAGTTCTTC. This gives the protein CASSYDQRDYNEQFF.